This is a list of T cell receptor beta chains from one sample in a study of T cell responses to AZD1222 COVID-19 vaccine. Data came from immunoSEQ multiplex PCR; TCRdb stores just in-frame clones and leaves some out. The sample consists of some 150,000 clones, approximately 90% of them appearing once. The sequenced sample was peripheral blood, obtained 28 days after the second AZD1222 dose. The receptors derive from an adult who received the AZD1222 COVID-19 vaccine. The CDR3 runs from the conserved cysteine through the conserved F or W. A D gene is named only where the DNA matches it firmly. For some rows the clone size is stated as once, few or many, or as a class when expanded; others skip it.

size: .; J: TRBJ1-6; V: TRBV10-3; D: .; DNA: TGTGCCATCAGTGGACAGGAGAATTCACCCCTCCACTTT; CDR3: CAISGQENSPLHF
size: .; J: TRBJ1-2; V: TRBV4-1; D: .; DNA: TGCGCCAGCAGCCCGCCTCCGGGAGAGGAGGATAGAATCTATGGCTACACCTTC; CDR3: CASSPPPGEEDRIYGYTF
size: .; J: TRBJ1-1; V: TRBV11-2; D: .; DNA: TGTGCCAGCAGCTTAGTGGGGCCGGTGAACACTGAAGCTTTCTTT; CDR3: CASSLVGPVNTEAFF
size: few; J: TRBJ1-2; V: TRBV5-6; D: TRBD1; DNA: TGTGCCAGCAGCTTGTTGGGACAGGGATACGGCTACACCTTC; CDR3: CASSLLGQGYGYTF
size: .; J: TRBJ1-1; V: TRBV5-1; D: .; DNA: TGCGCCAGCAGCTTACGAGGGTCGGACACTGAAGCTTTCTTT; CDR3: CASSLRGSDTEAFF
size: .; J: TRBJ2-5; V: TRBV7-8; D: TRBD2; DNA: TGTGCCAGCAGCTCGCCGGGGACTAGCGGGAGGGCCTGGCAAGAGACCCAGTACTTC; CDR3: CASSSPGTSGRAWQETQYF
size: .; J: TRBJ1-2; V: TRBV28; D: .; DNA: TGTGCCAGCAGTCTCCAGACAGAACCCCAGGGGAACTATGGCTACACCTTC; CDR3: CASSLQTEPQGNYGYTF
size: .; J: TRBJ2-6; V: TRBV7-3; D: .; DNA: TGTGCCAGCAGTTTTATCAAAGACTCTGGGGCCAACGTCCTGACTTTC; CDR3: CASSFIKDSGANVLTF
size: .; J: TRBJ2-2; V: TRBV20-1; D: TRBD1; DNA: TGCAGTGCTAGTGGGACAGCCCCCTCCGGGGAGCTGTTTTTT; CDR3: CSASGTAPSGELFF
size: .; J: TRBJ1-4; V: TRBV7-8; D: TRBD1; DNA: TGTGCCAGCAGTACGGGACAGGGCGGTGAAAAACTGTTTTTT; CDR3: CASSTGQGGEKLFF
size: .; J: TRBJ1-4; V: TRBV6-5; D: .; DNA: TGTGCCAGCAGTTACTCGGGGGGGGAAGGGGAAAAACTGTTTTTT; CDR3: CASSYSGGEGEKLFF
size: once; J: TRBJ1-1; V: TRBV6-1; D: .; DNA: TGTGCCAGCAGTGAAGCCAAGAGGGAAGCTTTCTTT; CDR3: CASSEAKREAFF
size: .; J: TRBJ1-3; V: TRBV28; D: .; DNA: TGTGCCAGCAGTCTTTCAGGGGCCTCTGGAAACACCATATATTTT; CDR3: CASSLSGASGNTIYF
size: .; J: TRBJ1-5; V: TRBV5-6; D: .; DNA: TGTGCCAGCAGCTTCAGGGTAGCTCAGCCCCAGCATTTT; CDR3: CASSFRVAQPQHF
size: once; J: TRBJ1-3; V: TRBV9; D: .; DNA: TGTGCCAGCAGCCCGCGACAGGCATCTGGAAACACCATATATTTT; CDR3: CASSPRQASGNTIYF
size: .; J: TRBJ1-2; V: TRBV28; D: .; DNA: TGTGCCACCTCGCGGGGGCAGTTGGATGGCTACACCTTC; CDR3: CATSRGQLDGYTF
size: .; J: TRBJ1-4; V: TRBV6-5; D: TRBD1; DNA: TGTGCCAGCAGTTACTCGATCGACAGGGTCCAAAAACTGTTTTTT; CDR3: CASSYSIDRVQKLFF
size: .; J: TRBJ2-1; V: TRBV24-1; D: TRBD1; DNA: TGTGCCACCAGTGAAGGGGACAGGGACTACAATGAGCAGTTCTTC; CDR3: CATSEGDRDYNEQFF
size: .; J: TRBJ2-1; V: TRBV5-1; D: TRBD2; DNA: TGCGCCAGCAGCTTAGGCGGGAGCTCCTACAATGAGCAGTTCTTC; CDR3: CASSLGGSSYNEQFF
size: .; J: TRBJ1-2; V: TRBV19; D: .; DNA: TGTGCCAGTAGTATAGAAACAGAAGGTCTCTATGGCTACACCTTC; CDR3: CASSIETEGLYGYTF
size: .; J: TRBJ1-5; V: TRBV6-5; D: TRBD1; DNA: TGTGCCAGCAGCGTAGGGACAGGTGGCAATCAGCCCCAGCATTTT; CDR3: CASSVGTGGNQPQHF
size: .; J: TRBJ2-7; V: TRBV11-2; D: TRBD1; DNA: TGTGCCAGCAGCTCAACAGGGGGAGCCTACGAGCAGTACTTC; CDR3: CASSSTGGAYEQYF
size: .; J: TRBJ1-6; V: TRBV28; D: .; DNA: TGTGCCAGCCGATCCATGGGTCGGGGCAGTTATTCACCCCTCCACTTT; CDR3: CASRSMGRGSYSPLHF
size: .; J: TRBJ2-1; V: TRBV7-2; D: .; DNA: TGTGCCAGCAGCTTAGGGGACCTTTCTTTCTCCTACAATGAGCAGTTCTTC; CDR3: CASSLGDLSFSYNEQFF
size: .; J: TRBJ2-2; V: TRBV7-2; D: .; DNA: TGTGCCAGCAGCTTATTTCAGGGGACCGGGGAGCTGTTTTTT; CDR3: CASSLFQGTGELFF
size: .; J: TRBJ2-3; V: TRBV3-1/TRBV3-2; D: TRBD2; DNA: TGTGCCAGCAGCCAAGATTCCCCCCTCCTCTTAGCGGGAGGGCCAGGAGATACGCAGTATTTT; CDR3: CASSQDSPLLLAGGPGDTQYF
size: once; J: TRBJ2-1; V: TRBV2; D: TRBD1; DNA: TGTGCCAGCAGTGAACGACGACAGGGGGTTTACAATGAGCAGTTCTTC; CDR3: CASSERRQGVYNEQFF
size: .; J: TRBJ1-3; V: TRBV27; D: .; DNA: TGTGCCAGCAGTTTAAGGCGGGCTGGAAACACCATATATTTT; CDR3: CASSLRRAGNTIYF